This TCR beta chain was identified during a study of blood T cell repertoires in COVID-19. Between the trimmed V and J ends, which lost 5 bases and 0 bases, there was a span of 16 bases. The CDR3 extends over 16 amino acids. Germline V lookup: CDR1 MNHEY, CDR2 SVGEGT. This table comes from immunoSEQ multiplex PCR, and its TCRdb copy is limited to in-frame clones, with some not included. The sample contains more than 65,000 clones, roughly four fifths of which appear only once. The sequencing sample was made of peripheral blood. This receptor was obtained from a man aged 30 to 45 with COVID-19, enrolled during active disease. The chain combines TRBV6-2 or TRBV6-3 with TRBJ1-2; D is unresolved. Written as DNA, the CDR3 is TGTGCCAGCAGTCCCCATGCCCGAGGGTCTAACTATGGCTACACCTTC. Translated, it gives CASSPHARGSNYGYTF.